The present TCR beta chain was sequenced within a study of response to subunit inactivated influenza vaccine. A remark on this clonotype: What it recognizes is unknown.

TCRdb reanalysed the RT-PCR reads using MiXCR and keeps one entry per CDR3 protein. The profile shows 650,000 to 800,000 distinct CDR3 sequences, less than 20% of them singletons. Findings and limits, study-wide: Authors suggested few new T cells are recruited by each seasonal influenza vaccination.

This material consisted of PBMCs from blood, taken about 5 days after vaccination. This clonotype originated in a man in his fifties who received an inactivated influenza vaccine.

In nucleotides, the CDR3 is TGTGCCAGCAGTTACTCGATCCCTCCCGGGACTAGCGGACAAGAGACCCAGTACTTC. It codes for CASSYSIPPGTSGQETQYF. This sequence joins TRBV6-5 and TRBJ2-5, with 11 bases fitting TRBD2. Trimming at V came to 0 bases and at J to 2 bases, leaving 11 bases not matched to a gene. The CDR3 runs 19 residues. Germline V CDR1 and CDR2: MNHEY, SVGAGI.